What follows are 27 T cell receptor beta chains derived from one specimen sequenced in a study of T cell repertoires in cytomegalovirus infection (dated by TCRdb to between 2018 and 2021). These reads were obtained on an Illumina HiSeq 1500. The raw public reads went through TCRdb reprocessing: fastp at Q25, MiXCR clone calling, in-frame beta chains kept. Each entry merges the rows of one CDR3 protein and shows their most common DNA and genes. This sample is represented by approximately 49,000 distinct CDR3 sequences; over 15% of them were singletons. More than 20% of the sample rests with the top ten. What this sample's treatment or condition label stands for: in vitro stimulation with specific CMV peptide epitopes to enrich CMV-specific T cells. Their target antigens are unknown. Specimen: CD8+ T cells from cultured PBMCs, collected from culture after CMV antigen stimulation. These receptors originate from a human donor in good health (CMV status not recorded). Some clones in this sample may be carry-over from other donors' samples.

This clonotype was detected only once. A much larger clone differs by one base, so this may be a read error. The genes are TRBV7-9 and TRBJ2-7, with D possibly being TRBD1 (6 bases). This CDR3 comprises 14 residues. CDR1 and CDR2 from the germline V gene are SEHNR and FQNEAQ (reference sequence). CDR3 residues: CACSLGGVSYEQYF. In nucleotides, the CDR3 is TGTGCCTGCAGCTTAGGGGGAGTTTCTTACGAGCAGTACTTC.

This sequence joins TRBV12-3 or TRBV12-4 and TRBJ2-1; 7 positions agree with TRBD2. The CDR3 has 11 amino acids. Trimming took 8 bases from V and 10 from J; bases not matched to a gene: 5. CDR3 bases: TGTGCCAGCGGGGAGGGCTTGGAGCAGTTCTTC. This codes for CASGEGLEQFF.

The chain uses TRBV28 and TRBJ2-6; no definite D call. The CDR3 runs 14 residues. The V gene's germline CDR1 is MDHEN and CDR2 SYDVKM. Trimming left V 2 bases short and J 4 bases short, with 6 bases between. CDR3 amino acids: CASSLMSGANVLTF. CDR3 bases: TGTGCCAGCAGTTTAATGTCCGGGGCCAACGTCCTGACTTTC.

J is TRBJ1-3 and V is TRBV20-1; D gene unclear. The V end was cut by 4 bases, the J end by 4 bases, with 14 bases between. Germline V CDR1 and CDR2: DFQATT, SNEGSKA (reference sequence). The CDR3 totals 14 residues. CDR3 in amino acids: CSATPNSRGNTIYF. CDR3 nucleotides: TGCAGTGCTACCCCGAACAGTAGAGGAAACACCATATATTTT.

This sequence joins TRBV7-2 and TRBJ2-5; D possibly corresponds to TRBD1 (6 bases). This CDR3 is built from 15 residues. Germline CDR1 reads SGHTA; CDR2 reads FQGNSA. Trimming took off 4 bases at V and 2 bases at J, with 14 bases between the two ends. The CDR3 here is CASSSYGTLQETQYF. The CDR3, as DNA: TGTGCCAGCAGCTCGTACGGGACACTTCAAGAGACCCAGTACTTC.

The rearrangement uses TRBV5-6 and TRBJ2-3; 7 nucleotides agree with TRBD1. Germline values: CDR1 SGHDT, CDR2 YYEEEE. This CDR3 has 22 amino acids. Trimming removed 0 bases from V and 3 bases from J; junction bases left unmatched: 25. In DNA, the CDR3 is TGTGCCAGCAGCTTGGAAGATCGAAGGGGGCTAGCAACACGGATGAGGACAGATACGCAGTATTTT. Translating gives CASSLEDRRGLATRMRTDTQYF.

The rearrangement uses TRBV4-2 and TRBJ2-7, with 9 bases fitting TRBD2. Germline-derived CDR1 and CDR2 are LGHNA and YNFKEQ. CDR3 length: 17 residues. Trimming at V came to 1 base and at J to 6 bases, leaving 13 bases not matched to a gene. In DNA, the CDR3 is TGTGCCAGCAGCCAAGGTGGCCTAGCGGGACTCTCGATCGAGCAGTACTTC. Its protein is CASSQGGLAGLSIEQYF.

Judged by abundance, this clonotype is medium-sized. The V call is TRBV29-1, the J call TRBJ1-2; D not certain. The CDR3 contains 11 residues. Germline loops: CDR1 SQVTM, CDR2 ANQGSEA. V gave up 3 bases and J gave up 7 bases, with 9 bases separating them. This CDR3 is CSVEQQLGYTF. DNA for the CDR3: TGCAGCGTTGAGCAGCAGCTTGGCTACACCTTC.

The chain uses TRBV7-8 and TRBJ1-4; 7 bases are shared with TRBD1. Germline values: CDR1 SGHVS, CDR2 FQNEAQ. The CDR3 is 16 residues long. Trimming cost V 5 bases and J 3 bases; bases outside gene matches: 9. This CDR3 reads CASSLQPGQPNEKLFF. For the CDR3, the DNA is TGTGCCAGCAGCCTCCAGCCGGGACAGCCTAATGAAAAACTGTTTTTT.

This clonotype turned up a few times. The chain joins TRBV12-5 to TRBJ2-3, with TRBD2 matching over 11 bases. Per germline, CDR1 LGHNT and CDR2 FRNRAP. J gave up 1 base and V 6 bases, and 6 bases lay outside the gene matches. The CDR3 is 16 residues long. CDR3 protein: CASGRTSGRGTDTQYF. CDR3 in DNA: TGTGCTAGTGGACGGACTAGCGGGCGAGGCACAGATACGCAGTATTTT.

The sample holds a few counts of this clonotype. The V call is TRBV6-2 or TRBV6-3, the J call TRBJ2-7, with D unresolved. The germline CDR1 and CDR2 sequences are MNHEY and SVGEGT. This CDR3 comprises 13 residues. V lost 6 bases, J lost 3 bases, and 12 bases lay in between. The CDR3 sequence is CASSRADGYEQYF. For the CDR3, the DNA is TGTGCCAGCAGCCGAGCCGACGGCTACGAGCAGTACTTC.

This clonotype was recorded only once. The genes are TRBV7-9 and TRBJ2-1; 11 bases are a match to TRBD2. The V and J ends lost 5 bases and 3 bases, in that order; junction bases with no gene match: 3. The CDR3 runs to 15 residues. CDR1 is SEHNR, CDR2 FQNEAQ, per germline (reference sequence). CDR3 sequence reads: CASSPSGRFYNEQFF. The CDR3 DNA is TGTGCCAGCAGCCCTAGCGGGAGGTTCTACAATGAGCAGTTCTTC.

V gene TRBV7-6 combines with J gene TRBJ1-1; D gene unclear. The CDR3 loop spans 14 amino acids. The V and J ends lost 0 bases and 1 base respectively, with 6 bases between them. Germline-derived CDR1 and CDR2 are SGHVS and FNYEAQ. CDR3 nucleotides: TGTGCCAGCAGCTTAGCGTCAGGGAACACTGAAGCTTTCTTT. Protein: CASSLASGNTEAFF.

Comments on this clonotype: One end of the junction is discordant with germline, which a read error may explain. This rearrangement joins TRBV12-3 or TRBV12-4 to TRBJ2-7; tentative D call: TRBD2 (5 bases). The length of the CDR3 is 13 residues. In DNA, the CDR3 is TGTGCTAGCAGCCCTCCGGGATACCACGAGCAGTACTTC. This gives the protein CASSPPGYHEQYF.

CDR3 DNA sequence: TGTGCCAGTAGTTTCCGGGACAGGGGCCTTCGAGAGCAGTTCTTC. It is translated as CASSFRDRGLREQFF. The J gene is TRBJ2-1, the V gene TRBV19; 10 bases line up with TRBD1. The junction had 11 bases not matched to a gene; V was cut back by 5 bases and J by 10 bases. CDR3 length: 15 amino acids. Looked up from germline, CDR1 is LNHDA and CDR2 is SQIVND (reference sequence).

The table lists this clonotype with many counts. Written as DNA, the CDR3 is TGTGCCACCGCGGTCGGGGGTGGCTACACCTTC. Its protein product is CATAVGGGYTF. The chain carries TRBV2 and TRBJ1-2; D is perhaps TRBD1 (5 bases). The CDR3 extends over 11 amino acids. The V gene's germline CDR1 is SNHLY and CDR2 FYNNEI. The V gene lost 10 bases and the J gene lost 7 bases, with 13 bases spanning the gap.

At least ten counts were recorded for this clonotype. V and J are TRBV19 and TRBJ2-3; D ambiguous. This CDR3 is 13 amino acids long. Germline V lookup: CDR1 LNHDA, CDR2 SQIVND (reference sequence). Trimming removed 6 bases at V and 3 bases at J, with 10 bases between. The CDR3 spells CASSVVGTDTQYF. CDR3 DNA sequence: TGTGCCAGTAGCGTGGTGGGAACAGATACGCAGTATTTT. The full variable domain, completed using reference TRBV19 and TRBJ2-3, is DGGITQSPKYLFRKEGQNVTLSCEQNLNHDAMYWYRQDPGQGLRLIYYSQIVNDFQKGDIAEGYSVSREKKESFPLTVTSAQKNPTAFYLCASSVVGTDTQYFGPGTRLTVL.

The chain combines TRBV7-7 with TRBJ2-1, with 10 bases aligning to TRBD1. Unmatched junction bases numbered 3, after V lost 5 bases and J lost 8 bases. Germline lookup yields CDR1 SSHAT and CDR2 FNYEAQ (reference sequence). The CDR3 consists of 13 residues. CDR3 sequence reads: CASSQTGGDEQFF. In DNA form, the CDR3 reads TGTGCCAGCAGCCAGACAGGGGGCGATGAGCAGTTCTTC.

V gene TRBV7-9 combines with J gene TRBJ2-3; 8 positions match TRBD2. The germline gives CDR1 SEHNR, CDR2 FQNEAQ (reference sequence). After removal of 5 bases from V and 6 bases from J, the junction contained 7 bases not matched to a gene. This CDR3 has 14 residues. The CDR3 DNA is TGTGCCAGCAGCCCAAGCGGGAGTTCGGATACGCAGTATTTT. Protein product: CASSPSGSSDTQYF.

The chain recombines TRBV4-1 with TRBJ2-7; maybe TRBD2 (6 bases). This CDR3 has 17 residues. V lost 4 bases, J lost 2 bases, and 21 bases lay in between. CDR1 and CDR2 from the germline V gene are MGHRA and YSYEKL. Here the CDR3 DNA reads TGCGCCAGCAGCCCCCGGGGGACCGAGCCCGATCCCTACGAGCAGTACTTC. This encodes CASSPRGTEPDPYEQYF.

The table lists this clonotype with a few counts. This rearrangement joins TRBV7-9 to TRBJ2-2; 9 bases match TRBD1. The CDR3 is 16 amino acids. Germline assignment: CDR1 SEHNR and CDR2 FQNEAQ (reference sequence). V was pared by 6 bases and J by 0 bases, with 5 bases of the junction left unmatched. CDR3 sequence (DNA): TGTGCCAGCAGTACTACAGGGGGCGCGAACACCGGGGAGCTGTTTTTT. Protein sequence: CASSTTGGANTGELFF.

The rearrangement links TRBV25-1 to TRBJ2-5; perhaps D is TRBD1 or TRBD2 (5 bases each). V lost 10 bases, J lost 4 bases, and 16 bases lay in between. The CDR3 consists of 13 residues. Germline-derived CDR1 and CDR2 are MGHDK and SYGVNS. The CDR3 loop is CATQRGRAETQYF. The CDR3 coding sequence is TGTGCCACCCAACGGGGCAGGGCAGAGACCCAGTACTTC.

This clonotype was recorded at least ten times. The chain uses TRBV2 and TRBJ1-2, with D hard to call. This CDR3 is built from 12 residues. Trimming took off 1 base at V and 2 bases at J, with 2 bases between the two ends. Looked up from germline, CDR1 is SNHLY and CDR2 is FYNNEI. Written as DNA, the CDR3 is TGTGCCAGCAGTGAAGGGAACTATGGCTACACCTTC. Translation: CASSEGNYGYTF. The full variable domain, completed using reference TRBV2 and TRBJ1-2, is EPEVTQTPSHQVTQMGQEVILRCVPISNHLYFYWYRQILGQKVEFLVSFYNNEISEKSEIFDDQFSVERPDGSNFTLKIRSTKLEDSAMYFCASSEGNYGYTFGSGTRLTVV.

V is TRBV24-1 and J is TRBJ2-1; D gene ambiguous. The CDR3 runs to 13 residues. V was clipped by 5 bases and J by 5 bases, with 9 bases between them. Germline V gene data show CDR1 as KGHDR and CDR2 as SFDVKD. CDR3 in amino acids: CATSAEKHNEQFF. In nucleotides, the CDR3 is TGTGCCACCAGTGCAGAGAAACACAATGAGCAGTTCTTC.

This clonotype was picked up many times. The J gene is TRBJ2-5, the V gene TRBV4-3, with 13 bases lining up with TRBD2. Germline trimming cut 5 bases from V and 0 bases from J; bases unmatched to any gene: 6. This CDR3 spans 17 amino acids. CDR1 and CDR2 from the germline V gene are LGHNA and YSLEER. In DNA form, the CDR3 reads TGCGCCAGCAGCACCACGACTAGCGGGAGGAACCAAGAGACCCAGTACTTC. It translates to CASSTTTSGRNQETQYF.

CDR3 DNA: TGTGCCAGCAGCTTAGGCAGGGACAAAGGCTACACCTTC. It translates to CASSLGRDKGYTF. The V gene is TRBV7-2, the J gene TRBJ1-2, with D possibly TRBD1 on 6 matching bases. The length of the CDR3 is 13 residues. Trimming left V 1 base short and J 8 bases short, with 11 bases between. The germline CDR1 and CDR2 sequences are SGHTA and FQGNSA.

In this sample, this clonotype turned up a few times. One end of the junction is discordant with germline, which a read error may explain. The CDR3 region has the DNA TGTGCCAGCAGCGACAGGGAAGGCACCGGGGAGCTGTTT. Amino acids: CASSDREGTGELF. J is TRBJ2-2 and V is TRBV7-2; 7 nucleotides align to TRBD1. Germline values: CDR1 SGHTA, CDR2 FQGNSA. The CDR3 runs 13 residues.